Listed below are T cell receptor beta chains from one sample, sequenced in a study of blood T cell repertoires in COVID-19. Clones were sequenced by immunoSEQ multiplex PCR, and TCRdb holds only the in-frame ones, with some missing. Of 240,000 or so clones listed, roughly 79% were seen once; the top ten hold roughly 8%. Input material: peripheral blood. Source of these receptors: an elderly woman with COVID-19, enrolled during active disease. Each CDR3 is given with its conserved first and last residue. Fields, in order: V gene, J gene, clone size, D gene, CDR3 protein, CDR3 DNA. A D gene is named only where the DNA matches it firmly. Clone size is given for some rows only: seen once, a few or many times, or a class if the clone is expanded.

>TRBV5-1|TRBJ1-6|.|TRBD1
CASSLGGQGRNSPLHF
TGCGCCAGCAGCTTGGGAGGACAGGGGAGAAATTCACCCCTCCACTTT
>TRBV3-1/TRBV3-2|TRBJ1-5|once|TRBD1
CASSRDREQPQHF
TGTGCCAGCAGCCGGGACAGGGAGCAGCCCCAGCATTTT
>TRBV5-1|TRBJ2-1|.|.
CASSWGGLWDEQFF
TGCGCCAGCAGCTGGGGCGGTTTATGGGATGAGCAGTTCTTC
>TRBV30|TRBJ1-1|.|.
CAWSQQAPEAFF
TGTGCCTGGAGTCAACAGGCTCCTGAAGCTTTCTTT
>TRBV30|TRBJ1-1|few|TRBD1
CAWRETGRAFF
TGTGCCTGGAGGGAGACAGGGAGGGCTTTCTTT
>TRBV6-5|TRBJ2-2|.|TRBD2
CASRRGGDTGELFF
TGTGCCAGCCGCCGCGGGGGGGACACCGGGGAGCTGTTTTTT
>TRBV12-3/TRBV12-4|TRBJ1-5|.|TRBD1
CASRETGDQPQHF
TGTGCCAGCAGAGAGACAGGGGATCAGCCCCAGCATTTT
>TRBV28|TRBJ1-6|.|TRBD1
CASSLGTGVGSPLHF
TGTGCCAGCAGTTTAGGGACAGGGGTCGGTTCACCCCTCCACTTT
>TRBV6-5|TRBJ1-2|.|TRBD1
CASSRQGESYGYTF
TGTGCCAGCAGTCGACAGGGCGAAAGCTATGGCTACACCTTC
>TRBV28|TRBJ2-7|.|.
CASNPLSRDSGYEQYF
TGTGCCAGCAATCCTCTTTCGCGGGATAGTGGCTACGAGCAGTACTTC
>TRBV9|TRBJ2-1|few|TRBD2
CASSAQTSGRWNEQFF
TGTGCCAGCAGTGCCCAGACTAGCGGGAGGTGGAATGAGCAGTTCTTC
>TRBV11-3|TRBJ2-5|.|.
CASSGGGSRSETQYF
TGTGCCAGCAGCGGGGGAGGTTCGAGATCTGAGACCCAGTACTTC
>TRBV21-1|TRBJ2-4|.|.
CASSKGRLAKNIQYF
TGTGCCAGCAGCAAGGGCCGCCTAGCCAAAAACATTCAGTACTTC
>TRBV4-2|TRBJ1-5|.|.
CASSQDLGQPQHF
TGTGCCAGCAGCCAAGATCTAGGTCAGCCCCAGCATTTT
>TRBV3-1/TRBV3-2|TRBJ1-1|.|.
CASSYRSTEAFF
TGTGCCAGCAGTTACAGAAGCACTGAAGCTTTCTTT
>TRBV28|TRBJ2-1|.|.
CASSPAGYGRNEQFF
TGTGCCAGCAGCCCCGCAGGTTATGGTCGCAATGAGCAGTTCTTC
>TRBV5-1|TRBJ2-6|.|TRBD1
CASSFTGTGLPGANVLTF
TGCGCCAGCAGCTTTACCGGGACAGGGCTTCCTGGGGCCAACGTCCTGACTTTC
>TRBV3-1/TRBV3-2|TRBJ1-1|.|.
CASSRGTEAFF
TGTGCCAGCAGCCGCGGGACTGAAGCTTTCTTT
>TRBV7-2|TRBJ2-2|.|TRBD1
CASSRRTGETGELFF
TGTGCCAGCAGCCGGCGGACAGGGGAAACCGGGGAGCTGTTTTTT
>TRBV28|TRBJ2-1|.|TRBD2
CASSPSGGKGPYNEQFF
TGTGCCAGCAGTCCCTCGGGGGGGAAGGGGCCCTACAATGAGCAGTTCTTC
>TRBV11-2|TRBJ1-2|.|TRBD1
CASSLGGTGPANTF
TGTGCCAGCAGCTTAGGGGGGACAGGCCCGGCTAACACCTTC
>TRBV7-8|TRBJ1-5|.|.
CASSRGAFQPQHF
TGTGCCAGCAGCCGGGGGGCTTTTCAGCCCCAGCATTTT
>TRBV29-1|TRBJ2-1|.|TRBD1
CSGAGTGVPNEQFF
TGCAGCGGGGCCGGGACAGGGGTTCCCAATGAGCAGTTCTTC
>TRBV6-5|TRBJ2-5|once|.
CASSYSIAETQYF
TGTGCCAGCAGTTACTCGATCGCGGAGACCCAGTACTTC
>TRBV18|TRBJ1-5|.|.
CASAPGENQPQHF
TGTGCCAGCGCACCAGGTGAGAATCAGCCCCAGCATTTT
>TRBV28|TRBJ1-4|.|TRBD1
CASSPWTGGNEKLFF
TGTGCCAGCAGTCCGTGGACAGGTGGTAATGAAAAACTGTTTTTT
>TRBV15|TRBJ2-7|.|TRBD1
CATSRGGTGVEQYF
TGTGCCACCAGCAGAGGAGGGACAGGGGTTGAGCAGTACTTC
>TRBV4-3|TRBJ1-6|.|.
CASSQQSAHNSPLHF
TGCGCCAGCAGCCAACAGAGCGCGCATAATTCACCCCTCCACTTT
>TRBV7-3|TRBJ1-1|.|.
CASSLTGTSGAFF
TGTGCCAGCAGCTTAACGGGGACTTCGGGAGCTTTCTTT
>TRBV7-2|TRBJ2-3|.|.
CASSQMAGYPTDTQYF
TGTGCCAGCAGCCAAATGGCGGGTTACCCCACAGATACGCAGTATTTT
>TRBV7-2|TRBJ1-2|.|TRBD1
CASSFDRESYGYTF
TGTGCCAGCAGCTTTGACAGGGAGTCCTATGGCTACACCTTC
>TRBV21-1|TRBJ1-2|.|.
CASSIHRGTF
TGTGCCAGCAGCATCCACAGGGGAACCTTC
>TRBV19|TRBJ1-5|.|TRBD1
CASRNLGQFNNQPQHF
TGTGCCAGTAGGAATCTGGGACAGTTCAACAATCAGCCCCAGCATTTT
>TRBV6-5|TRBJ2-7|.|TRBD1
CASSFGTGGGEQYF
TGTGCCAGCAGTTTCGGGACAGGGGGAGGCGAGCAGTACTTC
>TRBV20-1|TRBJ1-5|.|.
CSASVSLNQPQHF
TGCAGTGCTAGTGTAAGCCTCAATCAGCCCCAGCATTTT
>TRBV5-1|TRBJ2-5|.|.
CASSLGGRPGKETQYF
TGCGCCAGCAGCTTGGGAGGGCGTCCCGGCAAAGAGACCCAGTACTTC
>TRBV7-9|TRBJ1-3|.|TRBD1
CASNLSDRGYSGNTIYF
TGTGCCAGCAACCTATCGGACAGGGGCTACTCTGGAAACACCATATATTTT
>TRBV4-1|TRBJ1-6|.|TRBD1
CASSQVGGRGTSPLHF
TGCGCCAGCAGCCAAGTAGGGGGCCGGGGGACTTCACCCCTCCACTTT
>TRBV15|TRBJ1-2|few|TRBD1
CATSGENRGNYGYTF
TGTGCCACCAGCGGGGAAAACAGGGGAAACTATGGCTACACCTTC
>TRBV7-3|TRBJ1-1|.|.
CASSLQSTNTEAFF
TGTGCCAGCAGCTTACAGTCCACGAACACTGAAGCTTTCTTT
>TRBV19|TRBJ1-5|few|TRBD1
CASSSGQLNQPQHF
TGTGCCAGTAGTTCGGGACAGCTCAATCAGCCCCAGCATTTT
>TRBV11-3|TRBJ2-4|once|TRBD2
CASSPSGGGNIQYF
TGTGCCAGCAGCCCAAGCGGGGGCGGGAACATTCAGTACTTC
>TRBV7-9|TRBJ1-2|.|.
CASSFVSSNYGYTF
TGTGCCAGCAGCTTCGTATCTTCTAACTATGGCTACACCTTC
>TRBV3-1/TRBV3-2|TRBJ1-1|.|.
CASSQGVGANTEAFF
TGTGCCAGCAGCCAAGGGGTCGGAGCGAACACTGAAGCTTTCTTT
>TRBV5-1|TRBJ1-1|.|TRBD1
CASSSQGERAEAFF
TGCGCCAGCAGCTCGCAGGGGGAAAGGGCTGAAGCTTTCTTT
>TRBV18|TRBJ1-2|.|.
CASSPNSNNYGYTF
TGTGCCAGCTCACCAAACAGTAATAACTATGGCTACACCTTC
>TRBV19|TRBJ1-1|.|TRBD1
CASSTAVGTGPTEAFF
TGTGCCAGTAGTACAGCGGTCGGGACAGGTCCCACTGAAGCTTTCTTT
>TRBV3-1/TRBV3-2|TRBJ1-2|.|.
CASSFRDIAEDGYTF
TGTGCCAGCAGCTTCCGGGACATCGCTGAAGATGGCTACACCTTC
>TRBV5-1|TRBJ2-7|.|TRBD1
CASSLRQGPYEQYF
TGCGCCAGCAGCTTGAGACAGGGACCATACGAGCAGTACTTC